The rows below give T cell receptor beta chains drawn from one sample of a study of cytomegalovirus exposure and HLA in healthy donors. The protocol was immunoSEQ multiplex PCR, while the TCRdb copy is restricted to in-frame clones and leaves out a portion. The data hold over 150,000 clones, with approximately 80% observed a single time. Specimen: PBMCs. The receptor set was obtained from a woman aged 25 to 39 in good health and CMV-seropositive. The CDR3 runs from the conserved cysteine through the conserved F or W. A D gene is named only where the DNA matches it firmly. The size field is filled for only some rows; it gives once, few, many or a size class.

TRBJ2-3,NA,TRBV9,TRBD2,CASSVGGRLGTDTQYF,TGTGCCAGCAGCGTGGGAGGGAGACTAGGGACAGATACGCAGTATTTT
TRBJ1-4,many,TRBV18,NA,CASSPRTGEKLFF,TGTGCCAGCTCACCTCGGACTGGTGAAAAACTGTTTTTT
TRBJ2-3,NA,TRBV10-3,TRBD2,CAIRTSGGAHGSTDTQYF,TGTGCCATCAGGACTAGCGGGGGGGCCCATGGTAGCACAGATACGCAGTATTTT
TRBJ2-1,NA,TRBV6-1,TRBD1,CASSEGQGYDEQFF,TGTGCCAGCAGTGAGGGACAGGGGTACGATGAGCAGTTCTTC
TRBJ1-6,NA,TRBV28,NA,CASSGHNSPLHF,TGTGCCAGCAGTGGACACAATTCACCCCTCCACTTT
TRBJ2-7,NA,TRBV5-1,TRBD1,CASSLDRGQGEQYF,TGCGCCAGCAGCTTGGACAGGGGGCAGGGAGAGCAGTACTTC
TRBJ2-5,NA,TRBV27,NA,CASSSSLRETQYF,TGTGCCAGCAGTTCTAGCCTTCGCGAGACCCAGTACTTC
TRBJ1-1,NA,TRBV6-1,NA,CASSFQEDSTEAFF,TGTGCCAGCAGTTTCCAAGAGGACAGCACTGAAGCTTTCTTT
TRBJ1-1,NA,TRBV9,NA,CASSVGAGGKNTEAFF,TGTGCCAGCAGCGTAGGAGCGGGGGGGAAGAACACTGAAGCTTTCTTT
TRBJ2-1,NA,TRBV18,NA,CASSHRGETSYNEQFF,TGTGCCAGCTCACATCGCGGGGAAACGTCCTACAATGAGCAGTTCTTC
TRBJ2-2,NA,TRBV13,NA,CASSFRGGTGELFF,TGTGCCAGCAGCTTCAGGGGTGGCACCGGGGAGCTGTTTTTT
TRBJ2-2,NA,TRBV7-8,TRBD2,CASSLKGVGLAGSNTGELFF,TGTGCCAGCAGCTTAAAAGGCGTGGGACTAGCGGGGTCGAACACCGGGGAGCTGTTTTTT
TRBJ2-1,NA,TRBV10-3,NA,CAISSGTPRDNEQFF,TGTGCCATCAGCTCCGGGACACCCAGAGACAATGAGCAGTTCTTC
TRBJ1-4,NA,TRBV28,TRBD1,CASSVGQGWNEKLFF,TGTGCCAGCAGTGTTGGACAGGGCTGGAATGAAAAACTGTTTTTT
TRBJ2-3,NA,TRBV4-3,TRBD1,CASTTDRNTDTQYF,TGCGCCAGCACTACGGACAGGAACACAGATACGCAGTATTTT
TRBJ2-7,NA,TRBV28,NA,CASSPLRRGSTEQYF,TGTGCCAGCAGTCCCCTAAGGAGGGGCTCAACCGAGCAGTACTTC